Given below is one T cell receptor (beta chain) in context. The antigen remains undetermined. This sample is part of a study of cytomegalovirus exposure and HLA in healthy donors. Study-wide findings and caveats: After further analysis at a later stage, roughly 15,000 TCR beta sequences were associated with HLA alleles at 0.05 false discovery rate. Further analysis was carried out later, and it showed several of the most significant clusters appearing linked to common viral pathogens.

J was trimmed by 2 bases and V by 8 bases; bases with no gene match: 4. The V gene's germline CDR1 is LNHDA and CDR2 SQIVND (reference sequence). The CDR3 is 14 residues long. The PCR was carried out with 60 Vbeta primers and 13 Jbeta primers. Clones were read by immunoSEQ multiplex PCR, and TCRdb kept only the in-frame ones, dropping some. The table includes 150,000 to 200,000 clones, 80% to 90% detected once. V and J are TRBV19 and TRBJ2-3; TRBD2 matches at 10 bases. Specimen: PBMCs. This TCR derives from a girl aged 5-17 years in good health and CMV-seropositive. The CDR3 DNA follows: TGTGCCAGTGAAGCGGGGGGGACCACAGATACGCAGTATTTT. This codes for CASEAGGTTDTQYF.